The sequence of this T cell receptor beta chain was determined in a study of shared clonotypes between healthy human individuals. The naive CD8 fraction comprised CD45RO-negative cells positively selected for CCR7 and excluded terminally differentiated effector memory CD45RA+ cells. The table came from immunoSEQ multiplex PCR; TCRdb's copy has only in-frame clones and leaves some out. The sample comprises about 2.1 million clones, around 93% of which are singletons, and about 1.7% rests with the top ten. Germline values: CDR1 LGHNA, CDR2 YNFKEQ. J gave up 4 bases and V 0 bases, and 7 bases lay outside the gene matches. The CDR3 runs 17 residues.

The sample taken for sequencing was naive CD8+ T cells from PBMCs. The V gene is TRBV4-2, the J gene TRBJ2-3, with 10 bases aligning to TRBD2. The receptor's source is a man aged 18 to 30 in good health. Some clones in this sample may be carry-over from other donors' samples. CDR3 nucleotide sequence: TGTGCCAGCAGCCAAGATTTTCCTAGCGGGAGAGCAGATACGCAGTATTTT. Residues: CASSQDFPSGRADTQYF.